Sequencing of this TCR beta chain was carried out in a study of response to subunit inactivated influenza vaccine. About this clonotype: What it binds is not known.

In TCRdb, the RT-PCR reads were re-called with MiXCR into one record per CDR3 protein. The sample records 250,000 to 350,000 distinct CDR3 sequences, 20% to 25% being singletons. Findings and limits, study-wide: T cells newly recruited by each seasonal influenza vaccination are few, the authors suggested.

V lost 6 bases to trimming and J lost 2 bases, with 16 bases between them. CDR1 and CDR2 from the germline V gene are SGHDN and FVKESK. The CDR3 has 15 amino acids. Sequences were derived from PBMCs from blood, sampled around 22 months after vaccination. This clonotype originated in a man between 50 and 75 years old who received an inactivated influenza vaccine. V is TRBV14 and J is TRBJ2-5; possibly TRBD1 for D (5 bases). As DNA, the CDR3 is TGTGCCAGCAGGGAGAAGGACATCAGACAAGAGACCCAGTACTTC. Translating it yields CASREKDIRQETQYF.